The 11 T cell receptor beta chains below all came from one sample that was sequenced in a study of graft-versus-host responses after intestinal transplantation. Assay used: immunoSEQ multiplex PCR; TCRdb lists only in-frame clones, some missing. The sample contains 55,000 to 75,000 clones, 84% of which appear only once. For these receptors, no antigen is known. The sample here was unstimulated CD4+ T cells sorted from spleen or lymph node cells, taken before transplant. These receptors all stem from a human donor who was the organ donor for an intestinal transplant.

V gene TRBV6-5 combines with J gene TRBJ1-2, with TRBD1 identical over 9 bases. The V gene end was trimmed by 5 bases and the J gene end by 5 bases; junction bases not matched to a gene: 3. Germline-derived CDR1 and CDR2 are MNHEY and SVGAGI. CDR3 length: 13 residues. The CDR3 spells CASSNGQGYGYTF. The CDR3 DNA follows: TGTGCCAGCAGTAACGGACAGGGGTATGGCTACACCTTC.

This rearrangement joins TRBV5-4 to TRBJ2-1, with 13 bases lining up with TRBD2. CDR3 length: 15 residues. Germline CDR1 is SGHNT and CDR2 is YYREEE (reference sequence). Trimming cost V 4 bases and J 7 bases; bases outside gene matches: 5. CDR3 in amino acids: CASSTSGGAVNEQFF. DNA of the CDR3: TGTGCCAGCAGCACTAGCGGGGGGGCCGTGAATGAGCAGTTCTTC.

This clone was found once. This chain uses TRBV7-9 with TRBJ2-1; D not resolved. The CDR3 sequence is 16 residues long. CDR1 and CDR2 (germline): SEHNR, FQNEAQ (reference sequence). Trimming removed 1 base at V and 4 bases at J, with 14 bases between. The chain's CDR3 is CASSLVTNPLYNEQFF. The DNA for the CDR3 is TGTGCCAGCAGCTTAGTCACTAACCCTCTGTACAATGAGCAGTTCTTC.

The genes are TRBV28 and TRBJ2-7; D is uncertain. The V and J ends lost 5 bases and 2 bases respectively, with 13 bases between them. The CDR3 sequence is 14 residues long. The V gene's germline CDR1 is MDHEN and CDR2 SYDVKM. In nucleotides, the CDR3 is TGTGCCAGCAGTCCCCACAGTTCCACCTACGAGCAGTACGTC. It translates to CASSPHSSTYEQYV.

The chain carries TRBV29-1 and TRBJ2-2; TRBD2 might be the D (6 bases). The CDR3 loop spans 14 amino acids. The V and J ends lost 4 bases and 0 bases respectively, with 9 bases between them. CDR1 is SQVTM, CDR2 ANQGSEA, per germline. CDR3 sequence (DNA): TGCAGCGTTGTGCGGGGCGCGAACACCGGGGAGCTGTTTTTT. This codes for CSVVRGANTGELFF.

In DNA form, the CDR3 reads TGTGCCAGCAAGGATCCCGGGGGACGCGCCGGGGAGCTGTTTTTT. Translating gives CASKDPGGRAGELFF. V usage is TRBV28 and J usage is TRBJ2-2, with D possibly TRBD2 on 6 matching bases. V was clipped by 7 bases and J by 6 bases, with 18 bases between them. CDR3 length: 15 residues. CDR1 and CDR2 from the germline V gene are MDHEN and SYDVKM.

V and J are TRBV6-1 and TRBJ2-1, with TRBD2 identical over 9 bases. The V and J ends lost 6 bases and 7 bases, in that order; junction bases with no gene match: 10. Germline CDR1 and CDR2: MNHNS and SASEGT. The CDR3 has 15 amino acids. The CDR3 loop is CASRTPRAGGNEQFF. In DNA, the CDR3 is TGTGCCAGCAGAACTCCCCGGGCGGGGGGGAATGAGCAGTTCTTC.

This clone was seen a single time. This chain uses TRBV30 with TRBJ1-2; D not certain. Per the germline V gene, CDR1 is GTSNPN and CDR2 is SVGIG (reference sequence). The CDR3 has 15 residues. V lost 6 bases and J 3 bases, leaving 20 bases between the germline ends. DNA for the CDR3: TGTGCCTGCCCCTTTCCCCGGTCCCTCCACTATGGCTACACCTTC. Translating gives CACPFPRSLHYGYTF.

The chain employs TRBV23-1 and TRBJ1-2, with 8 bases aligning to TRBD1. TRBV23-1 is placed among ORFs of uncertain function. CDR3 length: 13 amino acids. In DNA, the CDR3 is TGCGCTGCCCGGGGACAGGCCGCCTATGGCTACACCTTC. It encodes CAARGQAAYGYTF.

The chain couples TRBV2 to TRBJ1-1; D call uncertain. V was pared by 4 bases and J by 2 bases, with 8 bases between. CDR3 length equals 13 residues. Germline V lookup: CDR1 SNHLY, CDR2 FYNNEI. CDR3 bases: TGTGCCAGCAGTGGGGCCGTCAACACTGAAGCTTTCTTT. Translated, it gives CASSGAVNTEAFF.

V and J are TRBV6-5 and TRBJ1-1; no reliable D call. Trimming removed 0 bases from V and 10 bases from J, with 12 bases in between. Germline values: CDR1 MNHEY, CDR2 SVGAGI. The length of the CDR3 is 13 residues. In DNA form, the CDR3 reads TGTGCCAGCAGTTACTCGCCAGGCCTGGGAGCTTTCTTT. Translation: CASSYSPGLGAFF.